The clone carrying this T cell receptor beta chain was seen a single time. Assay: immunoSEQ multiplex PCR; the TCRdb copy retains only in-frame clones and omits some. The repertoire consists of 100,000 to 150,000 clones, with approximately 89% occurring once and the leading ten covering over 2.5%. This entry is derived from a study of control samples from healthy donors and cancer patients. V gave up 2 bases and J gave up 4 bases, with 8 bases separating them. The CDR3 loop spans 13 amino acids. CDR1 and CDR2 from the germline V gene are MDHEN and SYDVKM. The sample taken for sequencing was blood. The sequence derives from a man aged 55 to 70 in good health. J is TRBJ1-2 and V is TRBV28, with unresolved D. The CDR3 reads CASSLGSSYGYTF. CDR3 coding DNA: TGTGCCAGCAGTTTAGGTTCTTCCTATGGCTACACCTTC.